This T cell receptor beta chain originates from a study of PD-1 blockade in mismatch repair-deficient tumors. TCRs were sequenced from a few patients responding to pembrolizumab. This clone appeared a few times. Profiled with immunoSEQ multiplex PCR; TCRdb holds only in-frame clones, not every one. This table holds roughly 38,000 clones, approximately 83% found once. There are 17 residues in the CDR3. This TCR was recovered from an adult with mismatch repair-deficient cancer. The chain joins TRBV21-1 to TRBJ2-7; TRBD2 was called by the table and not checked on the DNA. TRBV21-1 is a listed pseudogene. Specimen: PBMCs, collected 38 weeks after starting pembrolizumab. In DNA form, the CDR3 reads TGTGCCAGCAGCAAAGAAGACGGCAGCGCCTTCTCCTACGAGCAGTACTTC. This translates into CASSKEDGSAFSYEQYF.